This TCR beta chain derives from a study of sequential checkpoint blockade in melanoma. About the study: Arm A got nivolumab then ipilimumab; arm B the reverse, 1:1. Both treatment sequences were followed by maintenance nivolumab.

Here immunoSEQ multiplex PCR was the method, and the copy in TCRdb shows in-frame clones only, minus some. Counted here are 10,000 or so clones, around 60% occurring once; the ten biggest clones make up over 35%. Germline V gene sequence: CDR1 SNHLY, CDR2 FYNNEI. Trimming took 8 bases from V and 4 from J; bases not matched to a gene: 9. The CDR3 is 15 amino acids. The treatment here: randomized to nivolumab then ipilimumab (arm A) or the reverse (arm B). No patient had prior DNA-damaging chemotherapy. From thawed PBMCs, live CD3+CD8+ cells negative for CD19 and CD56 were sorted. The sample in question was CD8+ T cells sorted from blood (inferred from file names), obtained from a patient given nivolumab and ipilimumab in sequence. This chain links TRBV2 with TRBJ2-1, with 9 bases identical to TRBD2. This sequence originates from a human donor with melanoma. CDR3 residues: CASGLAGSIYNEQFF. CDR3 nucleotides: TGTGCCAGCGGGCTAGCGGGATCTATATACAATGAGCAGTTCTTC.